These 32 T cell receptor beta chains share one sample of origin, sequenced in a study of blood T cells in healthy people across ages. Alongside a J-beta primer mix, a sample-barcoded 5' primer served in a second PCR lasting roughly 6 to 12 cycles. Using its own MiXCR run on the 5' RACE reads, TCRdb lists one record per CDR3 protein. The table includes hundreds of thousands of distinct CDR3 sequences, 20% to 30% detected once. The data also belong to a second study, concerning T cells of mothers and their children.

Sequencing used blood. The receptor source for this set is a boy aged 10-17 years in good health.

The gene calls are TRBV7-9 and TRBJ2-5; D is uncertain. The last part of the DNA fits TRBJ2-7 better; the J call may be wrong. This CDR3 is built from 12 residues. Germline V lookup: CDR1 SEHNR, CDR2 FQNEAQ (reference sequence). In DNA, the CDR3 is TGTGCCACCAGGACGGTGACCTACGAGCAGTACTTC. Encoded protein: CATRTVTYEQYF.

The chain couples TRBV4-2 to TRBJ1-1; D not resolved. Per germline, CDR1 LGHNA and CDR2 YNFKEQ. V was cut by 0 bases and J by 8 bases, with 10 bases left in between. The CDR3 length is 13 residues. CDR3 amino acids: CASSQDGRYEAFF. Written as DNA, the CDR3 is TGTGCCAGCAGCCAAGATGGGAGGTACGAAGCTTTCTTT.

V is TRBV29-1 and J is TRBJ2-7; 9 nucleotides line up with TRBD1. The V segment lost 4 bases and the J segment 3 bases; nucleotides outside the gene matches: 4. The CDR3 extends over 13 amino acids. The germline V gene has CDR1 SQVTM and CDR2 ANQGSEA. CDR3 loop: CSVGGTGYYEQYF. The CDR3 bases are TGCAGCGTTGGGGGGACAGGGTACTACGAGCAGTACTTC.

This chain links TRBV10-3 with TRBJ2-5; a possible D gene is TRBD2 (5 bases). CDR1 is ENHRY and CDR2 is SYGVKD in the germline V gene. CDR3 length: 12 amino acids. Trimming took off 8 bases at V and 5 bases at J, with 12 bases between the two ends. The CDR3 bases are TGTGCCATCGGAGCGGTTGGGGAGACCCAGTACTTC. Translation: CAIGAVGETQYF.

For the CDR3, the DNA is TGTGCCAGCAGCCAGGGGGGGCTGGGCAATGAGCAGTTCTTC. It translates to CASSQGGLGNEQFF. The rearrangement joins TRBV6-5 to TRBJ2-1; possibly TRBD1 or TRBD2 for D (7 bases each). Germline-derived CDR1 and CDR2 are MNHEY and SVGAGI. V was cut by 6 bases and J by 6 bases, with 15 bases left in between. CDR3 length: 14 residues.

The J gene is TRBJ2-1, the V gene TRBV7-8, with 12 nucleotides matching TRBD2. The CDR3 runs 17 residues. The V gene end was trimmed by 2 bases and the J gene end by 9 bases; junction bases not matched to a gene: 11. Germline CDR1 is SGHVS and CDR2 is FQNEAQ. DNA of the CDR3: TGTGCCAGCAGCTTAAGGGGTCTAGCGGGGGGGCTTATTGAGCAGTTCTTC. This encodes CASSLRGLAGGLIEQFF.

The V gene is TRBV10-3, the J gene TRBJ1-4, with D uncertain. The germline gives CDR1 ENHRY, CDR2 SYGVKD. The CDR3 sequence is 14 residues long. The germline V and J ends were trimmed by 3 bases and 8 bases, with 13 bases remaining between them. This chain's CDR3 is CAISDFGGEEKLFF. The CDR3 DNA follows: TGTGCCATCAGTGATTTCGGCGGGGAGGAAAAACTGTTTTTT.

The chain is built from TRBV20-1 and TRBJ1-5; weak D call: TRBD1 (6 bases). Germline V gene sequence: CDR1 DFQATT, CDR2 SNEGSKA (reference sequence). The CDR3 totals 17 residues. The V and J ends lost 3 bases and 5 bases respectively, with 23 bases between them. CDR3 bases: TGCAGTGCTAGTAGTCCCGCGCAGGGGAGGATTTATCAGCCCCAGCATTTT. Amino acid sequence: CSASSPAQGRIYQPQHF.

This clonotype occurred once. The V gene is TRBV29-1, the J gene TRBJ2-3; unclear D gene. Germline CDR1 is SQVTM and CDR2 is ANQGSEA. V lost 4 bases and J lost 6, with 11 bases in between. The CDR3 runs to 12 residues. CDR3 nucleotides: TGCAGCGTTGCTAGGACCCAGGATACGCAGTATTTT. The encoded protein is CSVARTQDTQYF.

The V call is TRBV6-1, the J call TRBJ2-1; a possible D gene is TRBD1 (6 bases). The CDR3 has 17 residues. Germline V gene data show CDR1 as MNHNS and CDR2 as SASEGT. V was pared by 1 base and J by 0 bases, with 13 bases between. CDR3 DNA: TGTGCCAGCAGTGAAGAGGTGGGGGCCTTCTCCTACAATGAGCAGTTCTTC. Protein product: CASSEEVGAFSYNEQFF.

The chain recombines TRBV2 with TRBJ2-5; D unresolved. Trimming took off 8 bases at V and 7 bases at J, with 14 bases between the two ends. CDR1 SNHLY and CDR2 FYNNEI come from the germline V gene. There are 12 residues in the CDR3. CDR3 region: CASLRGVSTQYF. The DNA of the CDR3 is TGTGCCAGCCTGCGTGGCGTGTCGACCCAGTACTTC.

DNA for the CDR3: TGTGCCAGCAGCCCTTGGAGGTCCGGGGGCTTAGGAGAGACCCAGTACTTC. Its protein product is CASSPWRSGGLGETQYF. The rearrangement uses TRBV7-6 and TRBJ2-5; possibly TRBD1 or TRBD2 for D (6 bases each). Trimming shortened V by 5 bases and J by 4 bases, and 23 bases separated the two germline ends. Germline V CDR1 and CDR2: SGHVS, FNYEAQ. This CDR3 is built from 17 residues.

This clonotype was observed a handful of times. The rearrangement links TRBV6-1 to TRBJ1-4; D unresolved. The germline V gene has CDR1 MNHNS and CDR2 SASEGT. The CDR3 has 13 residues. Trimming stripped 6 bases from V and 8 bases from J, with 13 bases between. CDR3 protein: CASSLERAEKLFF. CDR3 nucleotides: TGTGCCAGCAGCCTCGAGCGGGCGGAAAAACTGTTTTTT.

The table lists this clonotype with a few counts. The chain uses TRBV18 and TRBJ2-3; 8 positions agree with TRBD1. The CDR3 has 16 amino acids. Germline V gene data show CDR1 as KGHSH and CDR2 as LQKENI. Losses at the gene ends were 5 bases for V and 3 bases for J; bases not matched to a gene: 10. Written as DNA, the CDR3 is TGTGCCAGCTCAACCCGACAGGGGCCGGGGACAGATACGCAGTATTTT. This translates into CASSTRQGPGTDTQYF.

This clonotype showed up just once. The CDR3 DNA reads TGCGCCAGCAGCTCAGATACGGGGACAGGGCCCCACGAGCAGTACTTC. Translating it yields CASSSDTGTGPHEQYF. The J gene is TRBJ2-7, the V gene TRBV5-1, with 9 bases aligning to TRBD1. Germline assignment: CDR1 SGHRS and CDR2 YFSETQ. This CDR3 is 16 amino acids long. V lost 3 bases, J lost 5 bases, and 12 bases stayed unmatched.

This clonotype was seen more than once but under ten times. In DNA, the CDR3 is TGTGCCAGCAGTTACTCGGGTCGGGTCGGGGGCGCCACAGATACGCAGTATTTT. It encodes CASSYSGRVGGATDTQYF. The chain is built from TRBV6-5 and TRBJ2-3; D may match TRBD1 or TRBD2 (6 bases each). The CDR3 contains 18 residues. The germline CDR1 and CDR2 sequences are MNHEY and SVGAGI. V was cut by 0 bases and J by 2 bases, with 18 bases left in between.

The rearrangement uses TRBV7-9 and TRBJ1-2; D is possibly TRBD1 (5 bases). CDR1 SEHNR and CDR2 FQNEAQ come from the germline V gene (reference sequence). V lost 4 bases, J lost 7 bases, and 19 bases lay in between. There are 15 residues in the CDR3. The CDR3 sequence: CASSSPGGGSFGYTF. CDR3 nucleotide sequence: TGTGCCAGCAGCTCCCCCGGGGGGGGGTCTTTTGGCTACACCTTC.

This clonotype came up a few times. This rearrangement joins TRBV25-1 to TRBJ2-2; maybe TRBD2 (5 bases). Germline-derived CDR1 and CDR2 are MGHDK and SYGVNS. V was shortened by 1 base and J by 0 bases, with 9 bases between the two germline ends. This CDR3 has 16 amino acids. The DNA for the CDR3 is TGTGCCAGCAGTGAATTACGGGGTCCGAACACCGGGGAGCTGTTTTTT. This gives the protein CASSELRGPNTGELFF.

The chain combines TRBV6-5 with TRBJ2-3, with D tentatively TRBD2 (5 bases). The CDR3 loop spans 13 amino acids. The V end was cut by 7 bases, the J end by 7 bases, with 15 bases between. Germline V CDR1 and CDR2: MNHEY, SVGAGI. CDR3 nucleotides: TGTGCCAGCATGGGCGGGCCCCTCTATACGCAGTATTTT. Amino acids: CASMGGPLYTQYF.

CDR3 residues: CASSKGQEVSGANVLTF. For the CDR3, the DNA is TGCGCCAGCAGCAAGGGACAGGAAGTCTCTGGGGCCAACGTCCTGACTTTC. This chain links TRBV4-1 with TRBJ2-6; TRBD1 agrees at 8 bases. Unmatched junction bases numbered 6, after V lost 5 bases and J lost 0 bases. This CDR3 spans 17 amino acids. Germline CDR1 and CDR2: MGHRA and YSYEKL.

This clonotype has more than one count but fewer than ten. The chain uses TRBV2 and TRBJ1-6; D might be TRBD1 (5 bases). Deletions cut 8 bases from V and 0 bases from J, with 11 bases between. CDR3 length: 15 residues. Germline CDR1 is SNHLY and CDR2 is FYNNEI. CDR3 bases: TGTGCCAGCCGACCGGGGGTCTCCTATAATTCACCCCTCCACTTT. It encodes CASRPGVSYNSPLHF.

This clonotype was seen more than once but under ten times. The chain links TRBV5-5 to TRBJ2-5; a possible D gene is TRBD2 (5 bases). The DNA end lines up better with TRBJ2-1; the J call may be wrong. Germline CDR1 reads SGHKS; CDR2 reads YYEKEE (reference sequence). The CDR3 sequence is 12 residues long. CDR3 sequence (DNA): TGTGCCAGCAGCCGGGATCCCAGGTTGCAGTTCTTC. This codes for CASSRDPRLQFF.

The V and J genes are TRBV5-1 and TRBJ2-1; the D gene is possibly TRBD2 (7 bases). This CDR3 has 15 residues. The V end was cut by 0 bases, the J end by 5 bases, with 12 bases between. CDR1 and CDR2 from the germline V gene are SGHRS and YFSETQ. The CDR3 sequence is CASSLEGGRHNEQFF. The CDR3 DNA is TGCGCCAGCAGCTTGGAGGGGGGGCGTCACAATGAGCAGTTCTTC.

This chain links TRBV4-1 with TRBJ2-7; 8 bases match TRBD1. This CDR3 contains 16 residues. The ends lost 4 bases at V and 0 bases at J; junction bases unmatched: 8. CDR1 and CDR2 from the germline V gene are MGHRA and YSYEKL. The CDR3 loop is CASSPSGTGNSYEQYF. The CDR3 region has the DNA TGCGCCAGCAGCCCATCCGGGACAGGTAACTCCTACGAGCAGTACTTC.

CDR3 bases: TGTGCCAGCACCCCGTCCAGGGCGGACCAGCCCCAGCATTTT. As protein: CASTPSRADQPQHF. The V call is TRBV12-3 or TRBV12-4, the J call TRBJ1-5; D possibly corresponds to TRBD1 (5 bases). V was pared by 7 bases and J by 7 bases, with 17 bases between. The CDR3 sequence is 14 residues long.

In this sample, this clonotype turned up a few times. The rearrangement joins TRBV7-9 to TRBJ2-7; no definite D call. CDR1 SEHNR and CDR2 FQNEAQ come from the germline V gene (reference sequence). Deletions cut 1 base from V and 0 bases from J, with 10 bases between. The CDR3 length is 15 residues. The DNA of the CDR3 is TGTGCCAGCAGCTTAGGGGTCTGGAGCTCCTACGAGCAGTACTTC. Translation gives CASSLGVWSSYEQYF.

The genes are TRBV20-1 and TRBJ2-7, with 15 positions matching TRBD2. In germline, CDR1 is DFQATT, CDR2 SNEGSKA (reference sequence). The CDR3 contains 14 residues. With V trimmed by 6 bases and J by 6 bases, 6 bases remained unmatched. The CDR3 DNA reads TGCAGTGCGGGGACTAGCGGGGGGCCGCTCGAGCAGTACTTC. This translates into CSAGTSGGPLEQYF.

A few counts support this clonotype. CDR3 nucleotide sequence: TGTGCCAGCAGCCCCAGGATGGCCTACGAGCAGTACTTC. This encodes CASSPRMAYEQYF. The chain couples TRBV9 to TRBJ2-7, with D unresolved. Germline CDR1 and CDR2: SGDLS and YYNGEE. The CDR3 contains 13 residues. With 4 bases removed from V and 2 bases from J, the gap between germline ends came to 10 bases.

As for this clonotype: Its ends do not fully match the called genes, so a read error is possible. This sequence joins TRBV7-9 and TRBJ2-4; D gene ambiguous. This CDR3 has 8 amino acids. Germline V CDR1 and CDR2: SEHNR, FQNEAQ (reference sequence). In DNA, the CDR3 is TGTGCCAGCAGCTCCGGACGGTTC. Translating it yields CASSSGRF.

This clonotype was seen more than once but under ten times. One end of the junction does not line up with germline, which may come from a read error. The chain links TRBV5-1 to TRBJ2-6; a possible D gene is TRBD1 (5 bases). The CDR3 is 17 residues long. CDR1 is SGHRS, CDR2 YFSETQ, per germline. CDR3 nucleotide sequence: TGCGCCAGCAGCTTGGCCCCCGCAGGGCTTGGGGCCAACGTCCAGACTTTC. This codes for CASSLAPAGLGANVQTF.

The V gene is TRBV6-6, the J gene TRBJ2-2; no reliable D call. Trimming left V 4 bases short and J 1 base short, with 7 bases between. CDR3 length equals 14 residues. Germline CDR1 reads MNHNY; CDR2 reads SVGAGI (reference sequence). CDR3 DNA: TGTGCCAGCAGTTTAATTGGGAACACCGGGGAGCTGTTTTTT. Protein: CASSLIGNTGELFF.

The chain has TRBV29-1 and TRBJ1-2; no firm D call. This CDR3 contains 14 residues. Germline V gene sequence: CDR1 SQVTM, CDR2 ANQGSEA. V gave up 4 bases and J gave up 8 bases, with 20 bases separating them. CDR3 nucleotide sequence: TGCAGCGTTGTCGAGGGAGGGCTAAACAAAGGCTACACCTTC. Translated: CSVVEGGLNKGYTF. Drawing the rest from reference TRBV29-1 and TRBJ1-2, the complete variable domain is SAVISQKPSRDICQRGTSLTIQCQVDSQVTMMFWYRQQPGQSLTLIATANQGSEATYESGFVIDKFPISRPNLTFSTLTVSNMSPEDSSIYLCSVVEGGLNKGYTFGSGTRLTVV.